Shown below are 13 T cell receptor beta chains from a single sample sequenced in a study of cytomegalovirus exposure and HLA in healthy donors. In the PCR, 60 Vbeta and 13 Jbeta primers were used. TCRdb keeps only in-frame clones here, not all; method: immunoSEQ multiplex PCR. Its listing shows some 150,000 clones. The sequenced sample consisted of PBMCs. These receptors were taken from a woman younger than 35 in good health and CMV-seronegative.

This chain links TRBV9 with TRBJ2-1; D unresolved. V was pared by 3 bases and J by 8 bases, with 6 bases between. The CDR3 is 11 amino acids. Germline CDR1 is SGDLS and CDR2 is YYNGEE. The CDR3 coding sequence is TGTGCCAGCAGCGGAGGTTATGAGCAGTTCTTC. Its protein product is CASSGGYEQFF. Full variable domain (outside the CDR3, taken from reference TRBV9 and TRBJ2-1): DSGVTQTPKHLITATGQRVTLRCSPRSGDLSVYWYQQSLDQGLQFLIQYYNGEERAKGNILERFSAQQFPDLHSELNLSSLELGDSALYFCASSGGYEQFFGPGTRLTVL.

This chain joins TRBV5-1 and TRBJ2-7, with 7 bases matching TRBD1. CDR1 and CDR2 (germline): SGHRS, YFSETQ. With 1 base clipped from V and 7 bases from J, the junction kept 5 bases outside the gene matches. The CDR3 consists of 13 residues. The CDR3 protein is CASSLLGTDEQYV. The CDR3 DNA is TGCGCCAGCAGCTTGTTGGGGACAGATGAGCAGTACGTC.

The chain employs TRBV6-1 and TRBJ2-1, with TRBD2 matching 8 bases. The CDR3 spans 13 residues. Germline CDR1 reads MNHNS; CDR2 reads SASEGT. The trim removed 3 bases at V and 8 bases at J, leaving 3 bases unmatched. CDR3 residues: CASSETSADEQFF. CDR3 nucleotide sequence: TGTGCCAGCAGTGAGACTAGCGCGGATGAGCAGTTCTTC.

The V and J genes are TRBV5-4 and TRBJ2-3; 9 nucleotides match TRBD2. Germline loops: CDR1 SGHNT, CDR2 YYREEE (reference sequence). The CDR3 runs to 14 residues. J lost 5 bases, V lost 7 bases, and 8 bases had no gene match. The chain's CDR3 is CASAGGPVQDTQYF. Written as DNA, the CDR3 is TGTGCCAGCGCGGGAGGGCCCGTACAAGATACGCAGTATTTT. Full variable domain (outside the CDR3, taken from reference TRBV5-4 and TRBJ2-3): ETGVTQSPTHLIKTRGQQVTLRCSSQSGHNTVSWYQQALGQGPQFIFQYYREEENGRGNFPPRFSGLQFPNYSSELNVNALELDDSALYLCASAGGPVQDTQYFGPGTRLTVL.

The J gene is TRBJ2-3, the V gene TRBV18; D is perhaps TRBD2 (5 bases). Trimming took 4 bases from V and 3 from J, leaving 11 bases between them. This CDR3 contains 14 residues. CDR1 and CDR2 (germline): KGHSH, LQKENI. The CDR3 nucleotides read TGTGCCAGCTCACTGTACAGCGGTACAGATACGCAGTATTTT. This gives the protein CASSLYSGTDTQYF.

The V call is TRBV7-9, the J call TRBJ2-5; D is possibly TRBD2 (5 bases). The CDR3 is 14 residues long. Germline-derived CDR1 and CDR2 are SEHNR and FQNEAQ (reference sequence). With 5 bases removed from V and 4 bases from J, the gap between germline ends came to 14 bases. The CDR3 DNA is TGTGCCAGCAGCCAACGGGCGAGCGGAGAGACCCAGTACTTC. Translation: CASSQRASGETQYF.

The V gene is TRBV6-1, the J gene TRBJ1-5, with 9 bases fitting TRBD1. Germline V lookup: CDR1 MNHNS, CDR2 SASEGT. V lost 5 bases, J lost 6 bases, and 5 bases stayed unmatched. This CDR3 has 14 amino acids. The CDR3 nucleotides read TGTGCCAGCAGTTCCGGGACAGGGATTCAGCCCCAGCATTTT. This translates into CASSSGTGIQPQHF.

This chain uses TRBV9 with TRBJ1-2, with 8 bases matching TRBD1. There are 11 residues in the CDR3. The V gene end was trimmed by 3 bases and the J gene end by 8 bases; junction bases not matched to a gene: 0. From germline, CDR1 is SGDLS and CDR2 YYNGEE. The CDR3, as DNA: TGTGCCAGCAGCGCAGGGGGCGGCTACACCTTC. This sequence encodes CASSAGGGYTF.

The chain combines TRBV6-1 with TRBJ1-3; D is ambiguous. Germline-derived CDR1 and CDR2 are MNHNS and SASEGT. V lost 0 bases, J lost 0 bases, and 6 bases lay in between. This CDR3 is 15 amino acids long. CDR3 region: CASSEAAGSGNTIYF. As DNA, the CDR3 is TGTGCCAGCAGTGAAGCGGCGGGCTCTGGAAACACCATATATTTT.

This sequence joins TRBV5-4 and TRBJ1-3; 7 nucleotides align to TRBD1. V dropped 4 bases and J dropped 8; count of bases not matched to a gene: 6. The germline CDR1 and CDR2 sequences are SGHNT and YYREEE (reference sequence). The CDR3 loop spans 13 amino acids. CDR3 region: CASSPGTADTIYF. In nucleotides, the CDR3 is TGTGCCAGCAGCCCCGGGACAGCGGACACCATATATTTT.

The CDR3 nucleotides read TGTGCCACCAGCAGAGATAAGCTAGCTCCCGGCAGTGAGCAGTTCTTC. Amino acid sequence: CATSRDKLAPGSEQFF. This rearrangement joins TRBV15 to TRBJ2-1; D is possibly TRBD2 (5 bases). CDR3 length equals 16 residues. V was clipped by 0 bases and J by 9 bases, with 18 bases between them. The germline V gene encodes CDR1 LNHNV and CDR2 YYDKDF (reference sequence).

With respect to this clone: The DNA is left out, because the CDR3 cannot be placed on it with certainty; the CDR3 is given as TCRdb lists it. The chain employs TRBV12-2 and TRBJ1-5; the DNA was not compared with TRBD1, the D call given in the table. TRBV12-2 is recorded as a pseudogene. Including both end residues, the CDR3 is 18 amino acids long. Here the CDR3 reads CASRSARVGQGAQQPQHF.

This chain uses TRBV7-6 with TRBJ2-1; maybe TRBD2 (5 bases). The germline V and J ends were trimmed by 1 base and 9 bases, with 13 bases remaining between them. Germline lookup yields CDR1 SGHVS and CDR2 FNYEAQ. The CDR3 covers 14 residues. Here the CDR3 reads CASSLGGLGGEQFF. Written as DNA, the CDR3 is TGTGCCAGCAGCTTAGGTGGGTTAGGAGGTGAGCAGTTCTTC.